This passage covers 15 T cell receptor beta chains from one sample sequenced in a study of post-analysis software for immune sequencing data. Study outcomes and limitations: In patients, TRBV5-6, TRBV5-1 and TRBV20-1 belonged to roughly 5 TRBV segments found more frequently than in controls.

TCR beta cDNA libraries had unique molecular identifiers. MiXCR, applied by TCRdb to the PCR reads, yields one record per CDR3 protein. The data show hundreds of thousands of distinct CDR3 sequences, around 60% seen once. These receptors' targets are unknown. Source material: blood. These receptors were obtained from a girl aged 2-10 years with multiple sclerosis.

This clonotype was counted between two and nine times. The chain carries TRBV20-1 and TRBJ2-5; D unresolved. The CDR3 spans 14 residues. The V gene's germline CDR1 is DFQATT and CDR2 SNEGSKA (reference sequence). V lost 3 bases and J lost 3, with 14 bases in between. Here the CDR3 DNA reads TGCAGTGCTAGTTTCGGTAGCTTTGAAGAGACCCAGTACTTC. It is translated as CSASFGSFEETQYF.

This rearrangement joins TRBV11-2 to TRBJ2-1; TRBD2 agrees at 9 bases. The CDR3 runs to 18 residues. Losses at the gene ends were 5 bases for V and 0 bases for J; bases not matched to a gene: 11. Germline lookup yields CDR1 SGHAT and CDR2 FQNNGV. The CDR3 DNA reads TGTGCCAGCAGCCCCCCGCAGCGCGGGAGGGACTCCTACAATGAGCAGTTCTTC. It codes for CASSPPQRGRDSYNEQFF.

V usage is TRBV5-1 and J usage is TRBJ2-2; the match to TRBD2 covers 11 bases. Unmatched junction bases numbered 10, after V lost 4 bases and J lost 5 bases. The germline CDR1 and CDR2 sequences are SGHRS and YFSETQ. The CDR3 spans 17 residues. The CDR3 sequence: CASSIPSGRLGTGELFF. CDR3 nucleotide sequence: TGCGCCAGCAGCATACCTAGCGGGAGGCTTGGGACCGGGGAGCTGTTTTTT.

This chain joins TRBV7-3 and TRBJ2-1, with 9 positions matching TRBD2. J lost 7 bases, V lost 1 base, and 8 bases had no gene match. The CDR3 consists of 16 residues. The germline gives CDR1 SGHTA, CDR2 FQGTGA. The CDR3 spells CASSLMASGNKNEQFF. CDR3 DNA: TGTGCCAGCAGCTTAATGGCTAGCGGGAATAAAAATGAGCAGTTCTTC.

V is TRBV5-4 and J is TRBJ2-5, with D maybe TRBD2 (6 bases). The CDR3 totals 15 residues. The germline V and J ends were trimmed by 1 base and 5 bases, with 15 bases remaining between them. Germline assignment: CDR1 SGHNT and CDR2 YYREEE (reference sequence). The CDR3 reads CASSLRAGSDETQYF. The CDR3 coding sequence is TGTGCCAGCAGCTTGCGCGCGGGGTCGGATGAGACCCAGTACTTC. Based on the CDR3 plus reference TRBV5-4 and TRBJ2-5, the full variable domain is ETGVTQSPTHLIKTRGQQVTLRCSSQSGHNTVSWYQQALGQGPQFIFQYYREEENGRGNFPPRFSGLQFPNYSSELNVNALELDDSALYLCASSLRAGSDETQYFGPGTRLLVL.

The chain joins TRBV29-1 to TRBJ2-2; D might be TRBD1 (5 bases). The CDR3 is 13 amino acids. Trimming took off 6 bases at V and 1 base at J, with 9 bases between the two ends. CDR1 and CDR2 (germline): SQVTM, ANQGSEA. The CDR3 bases are TGCAGCGTATTACAGGAGAACACCGGGGAGCTGTTTTTT. Amino acid sequence: CSVLQENTGELFF.

Only a few counts were recorded for this clonotype. The chain is built from TRBV29-1 and TRBJ2-1; 12 nucleotides match TRBD2. Trimming removed 1 base from V and 11 bases from J; junction bases left unmatched: 9. The germline V gene has CDR1 SQVTM and CDR2 ANQGSEA. The CDR3 is 15 amino acids. CDR3 protein: CSVEGLASGGVKQFF. CDR3 DNA sequence: TGCAGCGTTGAAGGGTTGGCTAGCGGGGGGGTCAAGCAGTTCTTC.

This clonotype was recorded once. The chain employs TRBV5-1 and TRBJ2-3; D gene ambiguous. This CDR3 has 13 amino acids. Germline lookup yields CDR1 SGHRS and CDR2 YFSETQ. The V and J ends lost 6 bases and 0 bases respectively, with 8 bases between them. CDR3 region: CASIAASTDTQYF. For the CDR3, the DNA is TGCGCCAGCATTGCAGCTAGCACAGATACGCAGTATTTT.

The rearrangement uses TRBV21-1 and TRBJ2-1. TRBV21-1 is flagged as a pseudogene. The CDR3 length is 13 residues. The CDR3 DNA reads as TGTGCCACCCAGCTGAGCTCCTACAATGAGCAGTTCTTC. Amino acids: CATQLSSYNEQFF.

This clonotype was seen more than once but under ten times. The chain is built from TRBV7-2 and TRBJ2-3, with 8 bases that match TRBD1. The germline gives CDR1 SGHTA, CDR2 FQGNSA. The CDR3 length is 15 residues. Trimming at V came to 7 bases and at J to 0 bases, leaving 6 bases not matched to a gene. CDR3 DNA sequence: TGTGCCAGCACCCAACAGGGGGTTAGCACAGATACGCAGTATTTT. This codes for CASTQQGVSTDTQYF. The variable domain in full, with the rest retrieved from reference TRBV7-2 and TRBJ2-3, is GAGVSQSPSNKVTEKGKDVELRCDPISGHTALYWYRQSLGQGLEFLIYFQGNSAPDKSGLPSDRFSAERTGGSVSTLTIQRTQQEDSAVYLCASTQQGVSTDTQYFGPGTRLTVL.

There are a few counts of this clonotype. This chain uses TRBV7-2 with TRBJ1-1, with 7 bases aligning to TRBD1. With 5 bases clipped from V and 8 bases from J, the junction kept 14 bases outside the gene matches. The V gene's germline CDR1 is SGHTA and CDR2 FQGNSA. This CDR3 region has 15 residues. The CDR3 loop is CASSLRQGLETEAFF. The CDR3 nucleotides are TGTGCCAGCAGCCTCAGACAGGGTTTGGAAACGGAAGCTTTCTTT.

The rearrangement uses TRBV6-4 and TRBJ1-5; D is possibly TRBD1 (6 bases). Germline V lookup: CDR1 MRHNA, CDR2 SNTAGT. The CDR3 covers 16 residues. V lost 3 bases and J lost 3, with 15 bases in between. The CDR3 loop reads CASSDLQGGINQPQHF. As DNA, the CDR3 is TGTGCCAGCAGTGATTTACAGGGAGGGATCAATCAGCCCCAGCATTTT.

This chain links TRBV7-2 with TRBJ2-3; perhaps TRBD1 as D (5 bases). Germline lookup yields CDR1 SGHTA and CDR2 FQGNSA. The CDR3 totals 14 residues. V shed 5 bases and J shed 2 bases, with 11 bases lying between them. The CDR3 nucleotides read TGTGCCAGCAGCATGGGGCTCTTCACAGATACGCAGTATTTT. It yields the protein CASSMGLFTDTQYF.

This chain uses TRBV20-1 with TRBJ2-7; no clear D. This CDR3 is built from 10 residues. Germline-derived CDR1 and CDR2 are DFQATT and SNEGSKA (reference sequence). V was cut by 6 bases and J by 7 bases, with 10 bases left in between. The chain's CDR3 is CSAPSNEQYF. CDR3 nucleotides: TGCAGTGCCCCGTCGAATGAGCAGTACTTC.

The V and J genes are TRBV5-1 and TRBJ2-3, with D perhaps TRBD1 (5 bases). Per the germline V gene, CDR1 is SGHRS and CDR2 is YFSETQ. The V end lost 0 bases, the J end lost 11 bases, and 10 bases lay between the germline ends. The CDR3 sequence is 12 residues long. The CDR3 is CASSLDPGQQYF. CDR3 bases: TGCGCCAGCAGCTTGGATCCAGGGCAGCAGTATTTT.